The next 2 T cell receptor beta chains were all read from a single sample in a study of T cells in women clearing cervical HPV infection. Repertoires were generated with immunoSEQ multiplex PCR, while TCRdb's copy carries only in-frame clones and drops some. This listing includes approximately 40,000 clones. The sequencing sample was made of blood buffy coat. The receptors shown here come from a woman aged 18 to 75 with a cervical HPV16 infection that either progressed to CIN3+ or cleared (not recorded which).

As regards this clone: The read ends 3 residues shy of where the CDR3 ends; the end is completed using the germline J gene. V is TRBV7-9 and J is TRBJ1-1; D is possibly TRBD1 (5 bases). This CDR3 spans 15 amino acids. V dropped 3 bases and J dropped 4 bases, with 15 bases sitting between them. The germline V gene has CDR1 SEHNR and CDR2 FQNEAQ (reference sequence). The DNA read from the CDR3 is TGTGCCAGCAGCTTTCTCTCAGGGCTGGCCACTGAA. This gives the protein CASSFLSGLATE. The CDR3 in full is CASSFLSGLATEAFF.

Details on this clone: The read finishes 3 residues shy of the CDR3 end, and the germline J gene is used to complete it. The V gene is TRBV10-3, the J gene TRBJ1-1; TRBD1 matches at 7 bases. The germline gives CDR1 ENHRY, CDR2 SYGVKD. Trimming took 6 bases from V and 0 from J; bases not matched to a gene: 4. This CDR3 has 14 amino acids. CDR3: CAIREQGLNTEAFF. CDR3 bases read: TGTGCCATCAGAGAACAGGGGCTGAACACTGAA.